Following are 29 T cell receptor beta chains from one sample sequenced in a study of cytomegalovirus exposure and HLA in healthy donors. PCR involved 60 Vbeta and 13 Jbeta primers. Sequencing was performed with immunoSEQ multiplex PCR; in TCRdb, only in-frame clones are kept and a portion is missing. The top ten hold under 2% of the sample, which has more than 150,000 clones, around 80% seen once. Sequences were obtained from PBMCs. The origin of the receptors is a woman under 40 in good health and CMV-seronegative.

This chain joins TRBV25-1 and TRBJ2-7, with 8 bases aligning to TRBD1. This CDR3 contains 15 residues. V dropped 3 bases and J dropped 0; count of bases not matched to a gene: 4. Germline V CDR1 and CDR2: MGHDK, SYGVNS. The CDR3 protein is CASSEPGQASYEQYF. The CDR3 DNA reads TGTGCCAGCAGTGAGCCGGGACAGGCCTCCTACGAGCAGTACTTC.

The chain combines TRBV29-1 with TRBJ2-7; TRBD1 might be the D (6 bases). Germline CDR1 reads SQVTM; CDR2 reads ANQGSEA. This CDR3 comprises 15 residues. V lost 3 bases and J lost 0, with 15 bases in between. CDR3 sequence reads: CSVDSGHQYSYEQYF. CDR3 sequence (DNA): TGCAGCGTTGACTCGGGACACCAGTACTCCTACGAGCAGTACTTC.

The CDR3 is CASSSRGGNTEAFF. CDR3 nucleotides: TGTGCCAGCAGCTCCCGGGGGGGGAACACTGAAGCTTTCTTT. This rearrangement joins TRBV5-6 to TRBJ1-1, with D perhaps TRBD1 (5 bases). Trimming left V 3 bases short and J 1 base short, with 10 bases between. Germline CDR1 reads SGHDT; CDR2 reads YYEEEE. This CDR3 has 14 amino acids.

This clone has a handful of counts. The CDR3 here is CASSQAGGLGETQYF. The CDR3 nucleotides read TGCGCCAGCAGCCAAGCGGGGGGCTTGGGAGAGACCCAGTACTTC. The V and J genes are TRBV4-3 and TRBJ2-5; TRBD2 might be the D (7 bases). The germline V gene has CDR1 LGHNA and CDR2 YSLEER. This CDR3 region has 15 residues. With 1 base removed from V and 4 bases from J, the gap between germline ends came to 13 bases.

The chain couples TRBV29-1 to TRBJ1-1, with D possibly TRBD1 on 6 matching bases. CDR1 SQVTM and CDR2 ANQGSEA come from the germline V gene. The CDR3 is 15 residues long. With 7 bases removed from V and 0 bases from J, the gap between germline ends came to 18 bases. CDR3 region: CSATRPGAMNTEAFF. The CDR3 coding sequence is TGCAGCGCGACGAGGCCAGGGGCGATGAACACTGAAGCTTTCTTT.

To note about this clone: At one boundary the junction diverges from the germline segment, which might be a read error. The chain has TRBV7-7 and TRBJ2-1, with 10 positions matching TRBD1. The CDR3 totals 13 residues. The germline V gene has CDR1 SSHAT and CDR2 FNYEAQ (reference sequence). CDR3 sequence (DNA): TGTGCTAGCAGCACGGACAGGGGGAATGAGCAGTTCTTC. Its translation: CASSTDRGNEQFF.

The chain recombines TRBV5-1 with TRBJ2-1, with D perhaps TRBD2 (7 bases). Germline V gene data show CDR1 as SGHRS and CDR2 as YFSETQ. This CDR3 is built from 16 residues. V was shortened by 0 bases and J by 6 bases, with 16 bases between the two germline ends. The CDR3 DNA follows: TGCGCCAGCAGCTTGGGGGGGGCGGGAGTTGGCAATGAGCAGTTCTTC. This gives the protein CASSLGGAGVGNEQFF. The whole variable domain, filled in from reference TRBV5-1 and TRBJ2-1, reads KAGVTQTPRYLIKTRGQQVTLSCSPISGHRSVSWYQQTPGQGLQFLFEYFSETQRNKGNFPGRFSGRQFSNSRSEMNVSTLELGDSALYLCASSLGGAGVGNEQFFGPGTRLTVL.

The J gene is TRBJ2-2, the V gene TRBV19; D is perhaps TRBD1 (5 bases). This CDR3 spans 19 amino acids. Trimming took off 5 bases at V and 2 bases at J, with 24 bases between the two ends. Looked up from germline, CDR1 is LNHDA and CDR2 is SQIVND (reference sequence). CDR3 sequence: CASSARVYGRETNTGELFF. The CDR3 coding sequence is TGTGCCAGTAGTGCTCGAGTTTATGGCAGGGAAACCAACACCGGGGAGCTGTTTTTT.

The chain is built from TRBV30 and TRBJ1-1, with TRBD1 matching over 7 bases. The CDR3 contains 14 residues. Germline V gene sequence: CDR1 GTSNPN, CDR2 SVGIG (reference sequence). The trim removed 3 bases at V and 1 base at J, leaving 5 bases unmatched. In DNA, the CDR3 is TGTGCCTGGAGAGGGGGACAGCCGAACACTGAAGCTTTCTTT. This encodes CAWRGGQPNTEAFF.

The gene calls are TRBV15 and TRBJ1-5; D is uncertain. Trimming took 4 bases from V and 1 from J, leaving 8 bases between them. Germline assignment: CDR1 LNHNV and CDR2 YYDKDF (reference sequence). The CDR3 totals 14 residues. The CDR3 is CATSIPGSNQPQHF. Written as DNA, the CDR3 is TGTGCCACCAGCATCCCGGGGAGCAATCAGCCCCAGCATTTT.

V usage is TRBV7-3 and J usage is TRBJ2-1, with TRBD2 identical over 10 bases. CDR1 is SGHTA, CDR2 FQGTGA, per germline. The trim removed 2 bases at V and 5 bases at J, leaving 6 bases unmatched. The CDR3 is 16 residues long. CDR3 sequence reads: CASSLQPLAGDNEQFF. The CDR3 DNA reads TGTGCCAGCAGCTTACAACCCCTAGCGGGGGACAATGAGCAGTTCTTC.

CDR3 residues: CASSPGAEAGAFGGTQYF. CDR3 nucleotides: TGTGCCAGTAGTCCTGGGGCTGAAGCGGGGGCCTTTGGTGGTACGCAGTATTTT. The genes are TRBV19 and TRBJ2-3, with TRBD2 matching 8 bases. With 5 bases clipped from V and 8 bases from J, the junction kept 21 bases outside the gene matches. This CDR3 spans 18 amino acids. Germline V gene data show CDR1 as LNHDA and CDR2 as SQIVND (reference sequence).

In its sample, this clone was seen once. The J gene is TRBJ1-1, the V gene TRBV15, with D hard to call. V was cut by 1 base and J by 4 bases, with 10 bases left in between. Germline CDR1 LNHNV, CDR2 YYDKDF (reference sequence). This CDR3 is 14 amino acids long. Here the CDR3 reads CATSRGFGGTEAFF. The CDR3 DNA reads TGTGCCACCAGCAGAGGCTTTGGAGGCACTGAAGCTTTCTTT.

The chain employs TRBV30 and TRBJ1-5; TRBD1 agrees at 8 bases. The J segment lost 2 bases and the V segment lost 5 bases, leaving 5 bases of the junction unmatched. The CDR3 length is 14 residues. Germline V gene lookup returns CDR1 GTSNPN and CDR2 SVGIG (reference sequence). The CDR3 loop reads CAWSPDRGNQPQHF. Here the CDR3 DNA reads TGTGCCTGGTCCCCGGACAGGGGCAATCAGCCCCAGCATTTT.

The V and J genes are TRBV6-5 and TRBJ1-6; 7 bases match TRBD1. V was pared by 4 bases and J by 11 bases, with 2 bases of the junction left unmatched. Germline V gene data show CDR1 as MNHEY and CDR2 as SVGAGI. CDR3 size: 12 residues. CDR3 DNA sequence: TGTGCCAGCAGTTCCAGGGGGGCACCCCTCCACTTT. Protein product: CASSSRGAPLHF.

This chain's CDR3 is CASSGVDRATEAFF. CDR3 coding DNA: TGTGCCAGCAGTGGAGTGGACAGGGCCACTGAAGCTTTCTTT. The chain recombines TRBV2 with TRBJ1-1; 8 bases line up with TRBD1. Germline CDR1 reads SNHLY; CDR2 reads FYNNEI. J was trimmed by 4 bases and V by 4 bases; bases with no gene match: 5. The CDR3 has 14 residues.

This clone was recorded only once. The CDR3 DNA reads as TGTGCCTCCCGTGGAGGGAACACCATATATTTT. It codes for CASRGGNTIYF. The rearrangement links TRBV2 to TRBJ1-3; D not certain. V was pared by 11 bases and J by 7 bases, with 12 bases between. The germline V gene has CDR1 SNHLY and CDR2 FYNNEI. The CDR3 is 11 amino acids.

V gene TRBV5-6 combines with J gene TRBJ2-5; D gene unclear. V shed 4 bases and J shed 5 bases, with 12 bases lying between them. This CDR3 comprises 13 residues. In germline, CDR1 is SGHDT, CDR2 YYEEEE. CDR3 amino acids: CASSPGRRETQYF. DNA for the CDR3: TGTGCCAGCAGCCCCGGTCGGCGGGAGACCCAGTACTTC.

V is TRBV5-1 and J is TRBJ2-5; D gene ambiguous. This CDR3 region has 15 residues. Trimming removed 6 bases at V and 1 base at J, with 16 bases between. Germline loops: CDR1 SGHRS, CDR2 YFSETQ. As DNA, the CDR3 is TGCGCCAGCACCTCCGGTCTTGGTCCCCAAGAGACCCAGTACTTC. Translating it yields CASTSGLGPQETQYF.

The CDR3 region is CASSWGQGNYGYTF. DNA of the CDR3: TGTGCCAGCAGCTGGGGACAGGGAAACTATGGCTACACCTTC. The chain links TRBV7-8 to TRBJ1-2, with 9 bases lining up with TRBD1. The CDR3 runs 14 residues. Germline CDR1 SGHVS, CDR2 FQNEAQ. V shed 4 bases and J 2 bases; nucleotides not matched to a gene: 2. Looking up the rest from reference TRBV7-8 and TRBJ1-2 gives the full variable domain: GAGVSQSPRYKVAKRGQDVALRCDPISGHVSLFWYQQALGQGPEFLTYFQNEAQLDKSGLPSDRFFAERPEGSVSTLKIQRTQQEDSAVYLCASSWGQGNYGYTFGSGTRLTVV.

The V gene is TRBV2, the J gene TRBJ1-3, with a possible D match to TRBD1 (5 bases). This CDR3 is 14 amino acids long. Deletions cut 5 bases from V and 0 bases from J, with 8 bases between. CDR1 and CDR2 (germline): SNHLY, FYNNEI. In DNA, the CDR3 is TGTGCCAGCAGTTTTCAGGGCTCTGGAAACACCATATATTTT. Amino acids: CASSFQGSGNTIYF. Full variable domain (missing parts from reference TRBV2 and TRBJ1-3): EPEVTQTPSHQVTQMGQEVILRCVPISNHLYFYWYRQILGQKVEFLVSFYNNEISEKSEIFDDQFSVERPDGSNFTLKIRSTKLEDSAMYFCASSFQGSGNTIYFGEGSWLTVV.

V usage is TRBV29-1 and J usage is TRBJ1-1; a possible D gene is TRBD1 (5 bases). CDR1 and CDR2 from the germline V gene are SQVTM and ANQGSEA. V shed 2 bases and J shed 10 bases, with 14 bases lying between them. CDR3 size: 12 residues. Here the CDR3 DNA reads TGCAGCGTTGAATTAGCAGGGAGGATAGCTTTCTTT. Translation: CSVELAGRIAFF.

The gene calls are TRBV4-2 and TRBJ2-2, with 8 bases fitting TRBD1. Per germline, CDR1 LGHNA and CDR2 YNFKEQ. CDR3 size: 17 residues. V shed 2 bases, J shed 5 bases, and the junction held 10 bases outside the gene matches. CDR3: CASSQRGSGQGTGELFF. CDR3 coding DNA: TGTGCCAGCAGCCAAAGAGGAAGCGGACAGGGAACCGGGGAGCTGTTTTTT.

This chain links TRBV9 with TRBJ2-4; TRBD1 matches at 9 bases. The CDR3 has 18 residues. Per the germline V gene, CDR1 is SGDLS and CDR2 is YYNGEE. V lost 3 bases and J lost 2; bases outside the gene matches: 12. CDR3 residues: CASSATGLGTGTKNIQYF. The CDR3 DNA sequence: TGTGCCAGCAGCGCAACAGGTTTAGGGACAGGGACCAAAAACATTCAGTACTTC.

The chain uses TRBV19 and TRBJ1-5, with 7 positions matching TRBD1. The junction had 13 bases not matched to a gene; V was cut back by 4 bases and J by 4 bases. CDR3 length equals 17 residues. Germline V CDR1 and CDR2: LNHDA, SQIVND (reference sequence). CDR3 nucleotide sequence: TGTGCCAGTAGTACCTCGCCGACAGGGCTGATAAATCAGCCCCAGCATTTT. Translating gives CASSTSPTGLINQPQHF.

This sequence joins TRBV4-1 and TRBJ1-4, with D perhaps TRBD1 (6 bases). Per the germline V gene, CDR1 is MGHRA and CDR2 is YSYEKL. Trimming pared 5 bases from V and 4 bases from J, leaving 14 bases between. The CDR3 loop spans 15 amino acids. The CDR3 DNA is TGCGCCAGCAGCTCACAGGGAAGGAGTAATGAAAAACTGTTTTTT. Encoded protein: CASSSQGRSNEKLFF.

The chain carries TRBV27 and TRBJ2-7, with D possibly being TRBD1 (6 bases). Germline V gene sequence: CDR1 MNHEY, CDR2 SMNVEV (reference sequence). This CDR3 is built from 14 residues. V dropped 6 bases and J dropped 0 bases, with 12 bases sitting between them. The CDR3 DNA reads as TGTGCCAGCAGCCCAGTAGGGGGCTCCTACGAGCAGTACTTC. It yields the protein CASSPVGGSYEQYF.

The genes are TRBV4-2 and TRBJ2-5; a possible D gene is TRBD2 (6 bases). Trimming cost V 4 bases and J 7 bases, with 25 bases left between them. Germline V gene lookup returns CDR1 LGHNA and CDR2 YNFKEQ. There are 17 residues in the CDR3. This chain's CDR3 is CASSPTPRTGTGGTQYF. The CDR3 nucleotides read TGTGCCAGCAGCCCCACCCCTCGGACGGGGACCGGGGGGACCCAGTACTTC.

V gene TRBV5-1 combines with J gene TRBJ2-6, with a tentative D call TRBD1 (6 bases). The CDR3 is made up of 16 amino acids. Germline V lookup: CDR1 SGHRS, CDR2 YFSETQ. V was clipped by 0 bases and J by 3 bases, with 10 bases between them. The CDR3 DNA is TGCGCCAGCAGCTTGGTTGGGGGCGGTGGGGCCAACGTCCTGACTTTC. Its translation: CASSLVGGGGANVLTF.